The clone carrying this T cell receptor (beta chain) appeared many times. What was amplified from RNA transcripts were TCR beta CDR3 regions. With the HTBI primer set, the TCR CDR3 went through a first round of RT-PCR. Via MiXCR, TCRdb re-called the multiplex PCR reads, giving one row per CDR3 protein. The sample shows around 690,000 distinct CDR3 sequences, 15% to 20% of them seen only once. The CDR3 covers 15 residues. The V and J ends lost 11 bases and 0 bases respectively, with 19 bases between them. CDR1 is MDHEN, CDR2 SYDVKM, per germline. The data derive from a study of T cells in Graves' hyperthyroidism and ophthalmopathy. Study-wide background: The initial diagnosis was the point when peripheral blood was collected, ahead of any treatment.

Any patient presenting with uncontrolled infection, other autoimmune disease, pregnancy or lactation was left out. Used for diagnoses were clinical symptoms, serum thyroxine and TRAb, thyroid ultrasound and orbital computed tomography. From approximately 9.1 ml of fresh peripheral blood, PBMCs were isolated. The receptor comes from a man aged 45 to 65 with Graves' hyperthyroidism. The chain uses TRBV28 and TRBJ2-5; D perhaps matches TRBD1 (5 bases). Sequencing used blood. The CDR3 DNA follows: TGTGCCCAGCTATCGACAGACCTGTACCAAGAGACCCAGTACTTC. This gives the protein CAQLSTDLYQETQYF.